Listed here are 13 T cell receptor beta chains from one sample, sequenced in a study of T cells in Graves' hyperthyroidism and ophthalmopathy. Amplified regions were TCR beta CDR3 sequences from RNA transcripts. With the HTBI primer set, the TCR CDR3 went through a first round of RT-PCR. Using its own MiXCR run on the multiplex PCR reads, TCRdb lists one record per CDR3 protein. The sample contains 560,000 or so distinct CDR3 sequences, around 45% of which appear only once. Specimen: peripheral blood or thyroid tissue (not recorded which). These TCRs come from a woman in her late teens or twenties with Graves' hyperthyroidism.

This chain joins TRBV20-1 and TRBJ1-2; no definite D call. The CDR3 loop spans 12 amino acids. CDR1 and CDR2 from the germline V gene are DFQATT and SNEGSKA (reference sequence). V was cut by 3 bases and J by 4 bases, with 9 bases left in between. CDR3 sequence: CSASPIPYGYTF. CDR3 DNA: TGCAGTGCTAGTCCTATACCCTATGGCTACACCTTC.

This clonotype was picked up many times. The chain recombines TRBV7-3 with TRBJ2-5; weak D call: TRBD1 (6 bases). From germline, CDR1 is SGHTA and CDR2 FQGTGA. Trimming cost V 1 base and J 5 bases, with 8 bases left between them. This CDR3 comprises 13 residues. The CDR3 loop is CASSLNRAETQYF. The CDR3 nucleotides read TGTGCCAGCAGCTTAAACAGGGCGGAGACCCAGTACTTC.

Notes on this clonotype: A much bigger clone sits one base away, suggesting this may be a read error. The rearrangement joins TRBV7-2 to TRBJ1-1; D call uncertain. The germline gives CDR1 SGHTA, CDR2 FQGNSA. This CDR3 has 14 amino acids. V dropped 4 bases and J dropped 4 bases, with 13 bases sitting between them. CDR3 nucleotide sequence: TGTGCCAGCAGCTCCCGGACGGAGATCACTGAAGCTTTCTTT. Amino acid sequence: CASSSRTEITEAFF.

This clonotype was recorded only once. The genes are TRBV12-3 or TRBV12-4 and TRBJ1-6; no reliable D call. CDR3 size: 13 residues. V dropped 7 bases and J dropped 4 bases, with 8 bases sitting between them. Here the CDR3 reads CASTPFYNSPLHF. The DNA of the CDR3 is TGTGCCAGCACCCCCTTTTATAATTCACCCCTCCACTTT.

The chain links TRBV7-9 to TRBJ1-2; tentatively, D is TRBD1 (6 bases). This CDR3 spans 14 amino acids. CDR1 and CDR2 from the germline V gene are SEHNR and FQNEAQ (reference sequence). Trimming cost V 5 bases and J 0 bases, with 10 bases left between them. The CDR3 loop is CASSTQGTNYGYTF. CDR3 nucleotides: TGTGCCAGCAGCACCCAGGGGACTAACTATGGCTACACCTTC.

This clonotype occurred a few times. The CDR3, as DNA: TGTGCCAGCTCACCGGGCCGGCCAGGAACTGAAGCTTTCTTT. Translated, it gives CASSPGRPGTEAFF. The genes are TRBV7-2 and TRBJ1-1; D gene uncertain. Trimming cost V 8 bases and J 5 bases, with 18 bases left between them. This CDR3 spans 14 amino acids. Germline V gene data show CDR1 as SGHTA and CDR2 as FQGNSA. The variable domain in full, completed from reference TRBV7-2 and TRBJ1-1, reads GAGVSQSPSNKVTEKGKDVELRCDPISGHTALYWYRQSLGQGLEFLIYFQGNSAPDKSGLPSDRFSAERTGGSVSTLTIQRTQQEDSAVYLCASSPGRPGTEAFFGQGTRLTVV.

The CDR3 is CASSPPEGQNTEAFF. The DNA for the CDR3 is TGTGCCAGCTCACCACCAGAGGGGCAGAACACTGAAGCTTTCTTT. The V call is TRBV25-1, the J call TRBJ1-1; D might be TRBD1 (5 bases). Germline V CDR1 and CDR2: MGHDK, SYGVNS. This CDR3 comprises 15 residues. V gave up 8 bases and J gave up 1 base, with 17 bases separating them.

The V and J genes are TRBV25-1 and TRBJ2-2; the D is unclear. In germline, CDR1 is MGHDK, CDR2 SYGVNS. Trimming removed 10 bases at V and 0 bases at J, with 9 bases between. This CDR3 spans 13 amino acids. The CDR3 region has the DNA TGTGCCAAGGCGGACCCGAACACCGGGGAGCTGTTTTTT. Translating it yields CAKADPNTGELFF.

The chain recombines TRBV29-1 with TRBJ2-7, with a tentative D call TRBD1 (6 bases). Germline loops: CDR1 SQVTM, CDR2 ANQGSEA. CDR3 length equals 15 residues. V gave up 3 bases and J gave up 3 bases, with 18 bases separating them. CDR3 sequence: CSVDRQETYGYEQYF. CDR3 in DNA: TGCAGCGTTGATCGACAGGAAACCTATGGCTACGAGCAGTACTTC.

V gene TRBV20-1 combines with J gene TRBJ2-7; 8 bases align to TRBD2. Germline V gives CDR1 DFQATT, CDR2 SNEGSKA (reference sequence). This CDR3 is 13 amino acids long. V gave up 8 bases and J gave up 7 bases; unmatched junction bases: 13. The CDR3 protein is CSTSGTRGREQYF. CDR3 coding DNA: TGCAGTACCAGCGGGACTAGGGGGAGAGAGCAGTACTTC.

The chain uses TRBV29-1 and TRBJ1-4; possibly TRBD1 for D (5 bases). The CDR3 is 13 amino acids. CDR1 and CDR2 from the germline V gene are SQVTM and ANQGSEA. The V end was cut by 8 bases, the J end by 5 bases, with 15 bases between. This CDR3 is CSSTGGGNEKLFF. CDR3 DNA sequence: TGCAGCAGTACAGGTGGAGGGAATGAAAAACTGTTTTTT.

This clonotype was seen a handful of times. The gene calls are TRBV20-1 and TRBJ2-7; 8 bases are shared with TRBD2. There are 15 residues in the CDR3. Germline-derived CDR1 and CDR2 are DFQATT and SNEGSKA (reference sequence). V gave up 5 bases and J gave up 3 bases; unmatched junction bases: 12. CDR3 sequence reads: CSAHLTSGGFYEQYF. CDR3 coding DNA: TGCAGTGCTCACCTAACTAGCGGAGGGTTCTACGAGCAGTACTTC.

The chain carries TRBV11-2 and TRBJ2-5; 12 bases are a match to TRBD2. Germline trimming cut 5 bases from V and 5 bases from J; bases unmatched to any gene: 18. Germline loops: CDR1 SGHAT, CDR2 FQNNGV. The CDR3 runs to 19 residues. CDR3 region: CASSHGEGASGRAAETQYF. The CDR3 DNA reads TGTGCCAGCAGCCACGGGGAAGGGGCTAGCGGGAGGGCCGCTGAGACCCAGTACTTC.